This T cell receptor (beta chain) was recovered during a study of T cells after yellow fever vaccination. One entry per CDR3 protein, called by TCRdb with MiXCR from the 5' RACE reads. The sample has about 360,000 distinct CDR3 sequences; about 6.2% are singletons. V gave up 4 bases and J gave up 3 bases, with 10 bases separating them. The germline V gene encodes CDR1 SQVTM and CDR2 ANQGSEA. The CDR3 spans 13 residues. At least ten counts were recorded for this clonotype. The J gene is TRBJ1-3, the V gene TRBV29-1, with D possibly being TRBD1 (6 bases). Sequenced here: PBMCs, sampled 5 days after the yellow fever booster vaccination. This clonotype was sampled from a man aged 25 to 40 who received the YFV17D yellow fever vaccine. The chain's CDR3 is CSVAQGGGNTIYF. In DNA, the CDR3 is TGCAGCGTTGCACAGGGAGGTGGAAACACCATATATTTT.